This entry concerns a single TCR beta chain. No cognate antigen has been identified for it. No much larger clonotype is one base removed from it; base qualities were not supplied. Using immunoSEQ, frozen genomic DNA was subjected to high-throughput TCRbeta CDR3 sequencing, a process that included PCR amplification, mapping, bias correction and internal controls. In the paper's pipeline: Productive rearrangements were retained, and unique TCRbeta sequences were defined by the CDR3 nucleotide sequence together with the V and J gene. For classification of a sequence as donor-reactive, at least 5-fold expansion in CFSE-low cells relative to unstimulated pre-transplant cells and a frequency of at least 0.01% were required. Minimum frequency thresholds were set for each subject based on the unstimulated sample with the lowest template count, ensuring at least 90% detection power. Jensen-Shannon divergence between the top 1000 TCRbeta sequences post- versus pre-transplant served as the measure of repertoire turnover. Two-sided Fisher's exact tests were used to test for changes in the detection of donor-reactive sequences. TCRdb holds this immuneACCESS table with in-frame rearrangements only. Some clones are missing; in checked studies, unresolved V genes explain under half, and the rest has no known cause. V and J calls and clone size are those listed in that table; D and trimming were worked out from the DNA. The sample profile shows roughly 49,000 clones; roughly 71% of them were found once. Of the sample, around 9.5% is held by the ten largest clones.

Trimming costs V 3 bases and J 6 bases, and their ends lie 11 bases apart. The CDR3 measures 14 amino acids from cysteine to phenylalanine. The retained sequence is limited to the CDR3, 42 bases, with the frame set at the first base. CDR1 and CDR2 are read off the germline V gene (reference sequence) as SEHNR and FQNEAQ. The data derive from a study of T cell clones after liver transplantation (dated by TCRdb to the late 2010s). Describing the broader study: The samples were obtained from ITN030ST, a randomized trial that attempted immunosuppression withdrawal within 2 years after liver transplantation. Donor-reactive T cell clones were identified by TCRbeta sequencing after a pre-transplant mixed lymphocyte reaction and then tracked in post-transplant blood. Third party-reactive TCRbeta sequences from pre-transplant MLRs were also identified as an antigen-independent comparator for donor-reactive sequences. Three of the eight recipients were HCV-positive; the others were transplanted for non-autoimmune, non-viral indications. Until randomization at 12-24 months post-transplant, subjects were given standard immunosuppression, with no induction therapy. To count as tolerant, a recipient had to stay completely off immunosuppression for at least one year without liver enzymes climbing beyond twice the upper limit of normal. Blood samples were taken pre-transplant, pre-randomization before withdrawal, and post-randomization after full withdrawal or failed withdrawal. A cohort of 8 liver transplant recipients was studied, of whom 3 were classified as tolerant and 5 as non-tolerant.

Unstimulated PBMCs, after thawing, were stained for CD3, CD4 and CD8 and then FACS-sorted into CD3+CD4+ and CD3+CD8+ populations. Each of the 8 studied subjects was randomized to immunosuppression withdrawal. Genomic DNA was isolated with the Qiagen DNeasy Blood and Tissue Kit. On the study overall, not on this receptor specifically: Without allograft tissue specimens, donor-reactive T cells may have migrated into the graft rather than being deleted. Conclusions were preliminary, limited by small, heterogeneous patient numbers and non-standardized post-transplant time points. When repertoire turnover was taken into account, detection of donor-reactive sequences was significantly reduced in 7 of 8 subjects for CD4 and in 8 of 8 subjects for CD8. In two subjects, low numbers of available donor cells limited the measurable donor-reactive repertoire. Donor-reactive sequences decreased more than third party-reactive sequences, which suggests partial antigen-specific deletion that was not related to withdrawal success. Circulating donor-reactive CD4 TCRbeta sequences fell significantly post-transplant in 5 of 8 subjects, irrespective of tolerance or HCV status.

The chain couples TRBV7-9 to TRBJ2-2; the D gene is possibly TRBD1, with 5 bases matching. The sequence was collected from a human patient who received a liver transplant. Following a transplant, some T cells may be graft donor cells, not patient cells. Sequenced here: CD4+ T cells from blood, sampled around 54 months after liver transplant. Here the CDR3 is given as CASSLLTGSGELFF. The DNA is as follows: TGTGCCAGCAGCTTGCTTACAGGATCCGGGGAGCTGTTTTTT.